This T cell receptor beta chain was identified during a study of T cell responses to AZD1222 COVID-19 vaccine. The V gene lost 3 bases and the J gene lost 4 bases, with 12 bases spanning the gap. Germline V CDR1 and CDR2: MNHNS, SASEGT. CDR3 length equals 14 residues. TCRdb keeps only in-frame clones here, not all; method: immunoSEQ multiplex PCR. Of under 200,000 clones listed, 92% are singletons. Material: peripheral blood, obtained 28 days after the second AZD1222 dose. This rearrangement joins TRBV6-1 to TRBJ1-2; D remains ambiguous. This receptor was taken from an adult who received the AZD1222 COVID-19 vaccine. The CDR3 spells CASSDDRAVYGYTF. The CDR3, as DNA: TGTGCCAGCAGTGACGATCGGGCAGTCTATGGCTACACCTTC.